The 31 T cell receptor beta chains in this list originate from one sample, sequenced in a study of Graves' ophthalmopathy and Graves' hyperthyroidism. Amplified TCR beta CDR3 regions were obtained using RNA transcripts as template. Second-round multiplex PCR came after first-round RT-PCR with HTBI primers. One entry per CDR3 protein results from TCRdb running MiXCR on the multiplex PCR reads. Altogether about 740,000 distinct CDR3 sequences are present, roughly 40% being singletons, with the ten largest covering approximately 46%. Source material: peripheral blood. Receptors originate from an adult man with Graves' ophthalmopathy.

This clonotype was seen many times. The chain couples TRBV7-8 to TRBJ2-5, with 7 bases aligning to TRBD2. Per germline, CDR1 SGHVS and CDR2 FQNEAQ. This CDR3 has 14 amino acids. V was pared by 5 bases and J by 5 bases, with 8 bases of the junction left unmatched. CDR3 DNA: TGTGCCAGCAGCGGTGAACGGGGAGGGGAGACCCAGTACTTC. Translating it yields CASSGERGGETQYF. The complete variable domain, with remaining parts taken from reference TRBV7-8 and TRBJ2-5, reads GAGVSQSPRYKVAKRGQDVALRCDPISGHVSLFWYQQALGQGPEFLTYFQNEAQLDKSGLPSDRFFAERPEGSVSTLKIQRTQQEDSAVYLCASSGERGGETQYFGPGTRLLVL.

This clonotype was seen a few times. The CDR3 reads CASSLRDKPYEQYF. DNA of the CDR3: TGTGCCAGCAGCTTAAGGGACAAGCCCTACGAGCAGTACTTC. The chain combines TRBV5-4 with TRBJ2-7, with a tentative D call TRBD1 (6 bases). Germline CDR1 and CDR2: SGHNT and YYREEE (reference sequence). The CDR3 covers 14 residues. Trimming stripped 2 bases from V and 2 bases from J, with 11 bases between.

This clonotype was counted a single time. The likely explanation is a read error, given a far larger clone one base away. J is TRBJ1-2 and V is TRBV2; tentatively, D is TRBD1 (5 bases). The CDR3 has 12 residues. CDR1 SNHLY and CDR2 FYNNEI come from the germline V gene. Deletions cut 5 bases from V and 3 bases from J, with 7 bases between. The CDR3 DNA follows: TGTGCCAGCAGTCGACAGTACTATGGCTACACCTTC. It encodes CASSRQYYGYTF.

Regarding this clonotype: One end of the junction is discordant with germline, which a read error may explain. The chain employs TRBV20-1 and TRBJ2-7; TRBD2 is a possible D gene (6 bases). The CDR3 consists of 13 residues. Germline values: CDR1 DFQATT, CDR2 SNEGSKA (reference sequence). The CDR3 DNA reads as TGCAGTGCCTTCGCGGGACCTCGGGACGAGCAGAACTTC. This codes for CSAFAGPRDEQNF.

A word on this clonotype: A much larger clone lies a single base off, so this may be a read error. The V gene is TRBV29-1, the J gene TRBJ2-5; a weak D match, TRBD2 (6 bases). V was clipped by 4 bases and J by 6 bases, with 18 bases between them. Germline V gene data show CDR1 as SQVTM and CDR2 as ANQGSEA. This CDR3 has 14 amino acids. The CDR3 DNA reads TGCAGCGTTGCAGGTGACGGGACTCGCCAGACCCAGTACTTC. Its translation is CSVAGDGTRQTQYF.

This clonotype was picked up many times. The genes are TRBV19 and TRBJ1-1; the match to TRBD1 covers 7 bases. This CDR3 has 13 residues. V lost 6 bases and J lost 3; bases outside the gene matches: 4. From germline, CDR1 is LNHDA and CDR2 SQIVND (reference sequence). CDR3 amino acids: CASRNQGDTEAFF. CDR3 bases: TGTGCCAGTAGGAACCAGGGGGACACTGAAGCTTTCTTT.

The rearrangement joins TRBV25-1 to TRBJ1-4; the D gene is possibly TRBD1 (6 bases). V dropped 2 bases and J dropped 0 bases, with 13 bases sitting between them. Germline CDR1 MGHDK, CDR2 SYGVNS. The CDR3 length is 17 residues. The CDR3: CASSEATGPTTNEKLFF. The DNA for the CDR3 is TGTGCCAGCAGTGAAGCGACAGGACCCACAACTAATGAAAAACTGTTTTTT.

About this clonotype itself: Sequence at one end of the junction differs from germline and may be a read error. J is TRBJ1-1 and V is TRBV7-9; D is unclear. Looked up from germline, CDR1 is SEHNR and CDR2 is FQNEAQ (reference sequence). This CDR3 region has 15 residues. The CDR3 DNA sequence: TGCGCCAGCAGCCAGGAAGACCTCATGAACGCTGAAGCTTTCTTT. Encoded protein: CASSQEDLMNAEAFF. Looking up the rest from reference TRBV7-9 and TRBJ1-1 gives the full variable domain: DTGVSQNPRHKITKRGQNVTFRCDPISEHNRLYWYRQTLGQGPEFLTYFQNEAQLEKSRLLSDRFSAERPKGSFSTLEIQRTEQGDSAMYLCASSQEDLMNAEAFFGQGTRLTVV.

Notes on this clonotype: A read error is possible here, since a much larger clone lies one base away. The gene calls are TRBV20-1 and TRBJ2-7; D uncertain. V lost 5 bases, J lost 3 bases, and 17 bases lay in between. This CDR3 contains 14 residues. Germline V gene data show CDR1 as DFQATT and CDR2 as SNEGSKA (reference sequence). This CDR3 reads CSAGVKGGFYEQYF. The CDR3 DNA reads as TGCAGTGCTGGGGTAAAGGGCGGATTCTACGAGCAGTACTTC.

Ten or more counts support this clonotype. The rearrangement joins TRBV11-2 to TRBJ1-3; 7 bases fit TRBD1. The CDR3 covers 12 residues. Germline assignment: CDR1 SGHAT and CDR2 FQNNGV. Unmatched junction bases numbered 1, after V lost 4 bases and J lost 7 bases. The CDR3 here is CASSSTGNTIYF. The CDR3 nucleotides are TGTGCCAGCAGCTCGACAGGGAACACCATATATTTT.

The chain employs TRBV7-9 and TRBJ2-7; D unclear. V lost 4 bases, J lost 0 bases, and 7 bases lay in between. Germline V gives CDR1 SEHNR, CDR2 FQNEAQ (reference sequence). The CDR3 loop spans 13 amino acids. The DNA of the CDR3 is TGTGCCAGCAGCTCCGTGAGCTCCTACGAGCAGTACTTC. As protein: CASSSVSSYEQYF.

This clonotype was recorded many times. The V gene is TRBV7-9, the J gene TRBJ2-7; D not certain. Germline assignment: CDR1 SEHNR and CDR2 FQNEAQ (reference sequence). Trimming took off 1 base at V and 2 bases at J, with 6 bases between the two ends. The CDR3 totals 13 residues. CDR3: CASSLESTYEQYF. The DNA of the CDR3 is TGTGCCAGCAGCTTAGAGAGCACCTACGAGCAGTACTTC.

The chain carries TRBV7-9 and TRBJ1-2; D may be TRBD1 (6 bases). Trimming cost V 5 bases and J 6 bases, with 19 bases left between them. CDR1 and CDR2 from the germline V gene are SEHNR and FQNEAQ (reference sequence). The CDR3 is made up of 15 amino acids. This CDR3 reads CASSRQIRTGNGYTF. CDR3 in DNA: TGTGCCAGCAGCCGACAGATTAGAACAGGGAATGGCTACACCTTC.

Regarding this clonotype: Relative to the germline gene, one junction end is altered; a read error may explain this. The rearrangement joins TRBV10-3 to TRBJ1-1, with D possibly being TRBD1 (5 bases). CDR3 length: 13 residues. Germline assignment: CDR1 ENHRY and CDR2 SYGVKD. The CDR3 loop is CASSYSNGARAFF. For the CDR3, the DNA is TGTGCCAGCAGTTACTCGAATGGGGCTAGGGCTTTCTTT.

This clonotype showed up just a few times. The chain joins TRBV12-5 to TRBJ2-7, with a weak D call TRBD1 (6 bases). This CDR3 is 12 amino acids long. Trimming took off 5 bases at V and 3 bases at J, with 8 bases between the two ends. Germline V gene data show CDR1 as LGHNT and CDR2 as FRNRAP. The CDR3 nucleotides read TGTGCTAGTGGTCCGGGACACTACGAGCAGTACTTC. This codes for CASGPGHYEQYF.

In DNA, the CDR3 is TGCAGCGGGGCGCAGAACACTGAAGCTTTCTTT. Protein sequence: CSGAQNTEAFF. V is TRBV29-1 and J is TRBJ1-1; D gene ambiguous. Germline-derived CDR1 and CDR2 are SQVTM and ANQGSEA. Trimming pared 7 bases from V and 1 base from J, leaving 7 bases between. The CDR3 is 11 amino acids.

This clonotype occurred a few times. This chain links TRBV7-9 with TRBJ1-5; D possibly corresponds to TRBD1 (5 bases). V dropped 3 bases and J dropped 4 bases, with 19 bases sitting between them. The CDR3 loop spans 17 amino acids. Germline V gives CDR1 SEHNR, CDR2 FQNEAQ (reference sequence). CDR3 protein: CASSFNDGAGFNQPQHF. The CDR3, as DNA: TGTGCCAGCAGCTTTAATGACGGGGCAGGCTTTAATCAGCCCCAGCATTTT.

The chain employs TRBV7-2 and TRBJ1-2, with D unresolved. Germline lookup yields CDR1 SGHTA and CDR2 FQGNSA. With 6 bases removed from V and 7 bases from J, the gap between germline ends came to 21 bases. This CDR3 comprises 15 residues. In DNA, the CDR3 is TGTGCCAGCAGTTACTCCCAGGCTTATAGGTTTGGCTACACCTTC. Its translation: CASSYSQAYRFGYTF.

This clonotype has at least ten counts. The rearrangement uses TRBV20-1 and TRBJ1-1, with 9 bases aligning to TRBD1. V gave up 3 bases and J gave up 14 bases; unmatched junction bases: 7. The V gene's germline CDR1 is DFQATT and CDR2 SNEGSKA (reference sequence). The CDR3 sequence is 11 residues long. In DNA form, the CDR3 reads TGCAGTGCTAGGGACAGGGGCGTGGTATTCTTT. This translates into CSARDRGVVFF.

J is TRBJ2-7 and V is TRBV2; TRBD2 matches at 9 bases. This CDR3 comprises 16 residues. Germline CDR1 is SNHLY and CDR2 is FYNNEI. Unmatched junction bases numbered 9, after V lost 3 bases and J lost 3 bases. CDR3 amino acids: CASSEGVSGSIYEQYF. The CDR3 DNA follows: TGTGCCAGCAGTGAGGGGGTTAGCGGGAGTATCTACGAGCAGTACTTC.

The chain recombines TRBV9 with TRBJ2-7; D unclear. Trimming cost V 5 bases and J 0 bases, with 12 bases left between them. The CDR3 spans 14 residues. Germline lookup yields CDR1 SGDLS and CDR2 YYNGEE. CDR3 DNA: TGTGCCAGCAGACACGACGGCAGCTCCTACGAGCAGTACTTC. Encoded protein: CASRHDGSSYEQYF. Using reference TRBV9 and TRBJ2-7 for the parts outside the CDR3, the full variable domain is DSGVTQTPKHLITATGQRVTLRCSPRSGDLSVYWYQQSLDQGLQFLIQYYNGEERAKGNILERFSAQQFPDLHSELNLSSLELGDSALYFCASRHDGSSYEQYFGPGTRLTVT.

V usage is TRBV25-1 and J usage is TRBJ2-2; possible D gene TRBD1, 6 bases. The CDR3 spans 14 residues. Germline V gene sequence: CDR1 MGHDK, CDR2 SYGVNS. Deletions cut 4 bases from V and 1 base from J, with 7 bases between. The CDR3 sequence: CASSGQENTGELFF. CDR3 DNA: TGTGCCAGCAGTGGACAGGAGAACACCGGGGAGCTGTTTTTT.

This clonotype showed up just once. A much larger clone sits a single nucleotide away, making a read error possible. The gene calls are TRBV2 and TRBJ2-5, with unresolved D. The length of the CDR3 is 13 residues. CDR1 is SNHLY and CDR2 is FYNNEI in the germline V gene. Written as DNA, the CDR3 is TGTGCCACCAGTGATCGGCGGCAAGAGACCCAGTACTTC. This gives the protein CATSDRRQETQYF. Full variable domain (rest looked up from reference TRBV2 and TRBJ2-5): EPEVTQTPSHQVTQMGQEVILRCVPISNHLYFYWYRQILGQKVEFLVSFYNNEISEKSEIFDDQFSVERPDGSNFTLKIRSTKLEDSAMYFCATSDRRQETQYFGPGTRLLVL.

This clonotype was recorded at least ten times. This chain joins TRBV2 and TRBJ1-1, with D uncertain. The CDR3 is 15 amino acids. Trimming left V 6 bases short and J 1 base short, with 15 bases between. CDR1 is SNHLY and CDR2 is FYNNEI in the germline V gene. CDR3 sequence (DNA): TGTGCCAGCAGAGGTTCCCAAGACCGGAACACTGAAGCTTTCTTT. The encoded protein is CASRGSQDRNTEAFF.

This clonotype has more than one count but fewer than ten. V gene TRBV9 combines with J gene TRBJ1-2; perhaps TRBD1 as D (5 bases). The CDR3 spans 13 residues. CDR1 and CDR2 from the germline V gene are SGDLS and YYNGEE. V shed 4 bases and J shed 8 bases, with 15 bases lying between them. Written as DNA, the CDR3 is TGTGCCAGCAGCCAAAGATCAGGGTTAGGCTACACCTTC. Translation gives CASSQRSGLGYTF. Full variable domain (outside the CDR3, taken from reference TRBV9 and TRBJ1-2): DSGVTQTPKHLITATGQRVTLRCSPRSGDLSVYWYQQSLDQGLQFLIQYYNGEERAKGNILERFSAQQFPDLHSELNLSSLELGDSALYFCASSQRSGLGYTFGSGTRLTVV.

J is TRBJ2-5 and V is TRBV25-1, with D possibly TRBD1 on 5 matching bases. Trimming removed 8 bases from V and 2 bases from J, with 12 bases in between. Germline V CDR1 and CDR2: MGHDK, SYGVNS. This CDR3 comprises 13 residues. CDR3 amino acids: CASGAKPQETQYF. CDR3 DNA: TGTGCCAGCGGGGCGAAACCTCAAGAGACCCAGTACTTC.

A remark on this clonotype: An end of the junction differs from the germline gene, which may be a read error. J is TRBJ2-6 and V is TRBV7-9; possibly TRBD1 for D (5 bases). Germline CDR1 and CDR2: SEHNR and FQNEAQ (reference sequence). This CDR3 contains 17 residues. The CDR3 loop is CASSLVLGSSGAIVLTF. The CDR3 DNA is TGTGCCAGCAGTTTAGTACTCGGAAGCTCTGGGGCCATCGTCCTGACTTTC. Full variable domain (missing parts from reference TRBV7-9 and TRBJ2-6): DTGVSQNPRHKITKRGQNVTFRCDPISEHNRLYWYRQTLGQGPEFLTYFQNEAQLEKSRLLSDRFSAERPKGSFSTLEIQRTEQGDSAMYLCASSLVLGSSGAIVLTFGAGSRLTVL.

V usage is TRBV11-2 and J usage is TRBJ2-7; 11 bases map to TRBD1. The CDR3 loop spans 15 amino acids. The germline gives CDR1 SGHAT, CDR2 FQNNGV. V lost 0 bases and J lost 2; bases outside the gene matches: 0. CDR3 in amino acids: CASSLEDRGPYEQYF. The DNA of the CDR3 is TGTGCCAGCAGCTTAGAGGACAGGGGGCCCTACGAGCAGTACTTC.

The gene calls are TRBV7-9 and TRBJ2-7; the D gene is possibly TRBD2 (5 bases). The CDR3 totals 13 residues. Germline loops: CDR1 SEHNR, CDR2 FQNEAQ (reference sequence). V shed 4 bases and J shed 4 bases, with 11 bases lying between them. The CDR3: CASSSRTGYEQYF. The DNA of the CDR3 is TGTGCCAGCAGCTCGCGTACGGGGTACGAGCAGTACTTC.

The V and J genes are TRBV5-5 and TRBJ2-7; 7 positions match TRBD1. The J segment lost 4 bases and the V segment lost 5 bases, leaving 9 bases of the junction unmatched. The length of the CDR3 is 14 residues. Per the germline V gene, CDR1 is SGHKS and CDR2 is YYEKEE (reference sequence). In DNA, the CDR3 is TGTGCCAGCAGTATCGACAGGGTAATATACGAGCAGTACTTC. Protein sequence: CASSIDRVIYEQYF.

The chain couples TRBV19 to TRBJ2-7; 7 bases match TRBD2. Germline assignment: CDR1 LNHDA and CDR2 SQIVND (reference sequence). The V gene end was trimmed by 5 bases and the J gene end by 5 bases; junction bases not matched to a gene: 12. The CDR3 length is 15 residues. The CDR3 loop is CASSHGAGVNNEQYF. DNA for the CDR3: TGTGCCAGTAGTCACGGGGCGGGAGTAAATAACGAGCAGTACTTC.